A selection of T cell receptor beta chains follows, all from one sample in a study of T cell responses to AZD1222 COVID-19 vaccine. Clones were sequenced by immunoSEQ multiplex PCR, and TCRdb holds only the in-frame ones, with some missing. The profile shows over 65,000 clones, about 78% of them singletons. The input for sequencing was peripheral blood, taken on day 0 of AZD1222 vaccination. The receptor set was obtained from an adult in good health. Both conserved end residues are part of each CDR3. D genes are given only for firm matches. Expanded clones are given a class, and other clones once, few, many or no size at all.

d_call,j_call,v_call,clone_size,cdr3_nt,cdr3_aa
TRBD1,TRBJ2-7,TRBV6-5,NA,TGTGCCAGCAGCCTGACAGGGAGCTCCTACGAGCAGTACTTC,CASSLTGSSYEQYF
TRBD2,TRBJ2-2,TRBV18,NA,TGTGCCAGCTCAGCACTAGCGACCACCGGGGAGCTGTTTTTT,CASSALATTGELFF
NA,TRBJ2-2,TRBV28,many,TGTGCCAGCAGCGCCCAACAGGGACGGGCGAGCACCGGGGAGCTGTTTTTT,CASSAQQGRASTGELFF
NA,TRBJ1-1,TRBV3-1/TRBV3-2,NA,TGTGCCAGCAGCCAAGGGACTGTGAACACTGAAGCTTTCTTT,CASSQGTVNTEAFF
NA,TRBJ2-2,TRBV7-7,NA,TGTGCTAGCAGCCCCTGGGGCGGGGAGCTGTTTTTT,CASSPWGGELFF
TRBD1,TRBJ1-3,TRBV18,NA,TGTGCCAGCTCACGAGGTGAACAGGGGGCTGGAAACACCATATATTTT,CASSRGEQGAGNTIYF
TRBD2,TRBJ2-1,TRBV27,NA,TGTGCCAGCAGTTTCGGGGACTACCCAAACAATGAGCAGTTCTTC,CASSFGDYPNNEQFF
TRBD2,TRBJ2-3,TRBV6-4,NA,TGTGCCAGCAGTGTGGTAGCGGGAGGAAGAGATACGCAGTATTTT,CASSVVAGGRDTQYF
TRBD1,TRBJ2-1,TRBV7-2,once,TGTGCCAGCAGCGTAGGACAGGGTTTGGTTTATGAGCAGTTCTTC,CASSVGQGLVYEQFF
NA,TRBJ2-7,TRBV18,NA,TGTGCCAGCTCAACTAGGGAAGATTCGTATAGCGAGCAGTACTTC,CASSTREDSYSEQYF
TRBD1,TRBJ2-5,TRBV12-3/TRBV12-4,NA,TGTGCCAGCACCCAGGGGGCGAGGCTGCCCCAGTACTTC,CASTQGARLPQYF
NA,TRBJ2-7,TRBV28,NA,TGTGCCAGCAGTTTAGGTGGACAGCACTACGAGCAGTACTTC,CASSLGGQHYEQYF
NA,TRBJ2-2,TRBV5-1,once,TGCGCCAGCAGCCTGAGTGCGGCCGGGGAGCTGTTTTTT,CASSLSAAGELFF
NA,TRBJ2-1,TRBV10-1,NA,TGCGCCAGCAGTGAGTCATCCCGCAATGAGCAGTTCTTC,CASSESSRNEQFF
TRBD2,TRBJ2-1,TRBV11-2,NA,TGTGCCAGCAGCTCCGCCTATAGCGGGAGTACTACCAATGAGCAGTTCTTC,CASSSAYSGSTTNEQFF
TRBD2,TRBJ2-1,TRBV10-3,NA,TGTGCCATCAGTGAGTGGTCTAGCGGGAGGGCCCTCAATGAGCAGTTCTTC,CAISEWSSGRALNEQFF
NA,TRBJ1-6,TRBV18,few,TGTGCCAGCTCACCAGGGTTCGACCGAGGGGGACCAAATTCACCCCTCCACTTT,CASSPGFDRGGPNSPLHF
TRBD2,TRBJ2-1,TRBV5-4,NA,TGTGCCAGCAGCGTACTAGCGGGAGGGCTCAATGAGCAGTTCTTC,CASSVLAGGLNEQFF
NA,TRBJ1-5,TRBV2,NA,TGTGCCAGCAGCCTCAGTCAGCCCCAGCATTTT,CASSLSQPQHF
NA,TRBJ1-1,TRBV28,NA,TGTGCCAGCATCCTAAACCGAGGGGGAAGTGCTGAAGCTTTCTTT,CASILNRGGSAEAFF
NA,TRBJ2-1,TRBV2,NA,TGTGCCATCCAGACTGGCTACTACAATGAGCAGTTCTTC,CAIQTGYYNEQFF
NA,TRBJ2-7,TRBV10-2,few,TGCGCCAGCAGTGCCGGCGGCACTCCGTACGAGCAGTACTTC,CASSAGGTPYEQYF
NA,TRBJ2-7,TRBV9,NA,TGTGCCAGCAGCGTTGGGCGAGGGGGTCCCTACGAGCAGTACTTC,CASSVGRGGPYEQYF
TRBD2,TRBJ2-3,TRBV7-2,few,TGTGCCAGCAGCCTGGGGACTAGCGGGCGACGAAGGGGGAATACGCAGTATTTT,CASSLGTSGRRRGNTQYF
TRBD2,TRBJ2-5,TRBV29-1,NA,TGCAGCGTTCGGGGGGTAGCGGGAGAGGTAGAGACCCAGTACTTC,CSVRGVAGEVETQYF
NA,TRBJ2-5,TRBV7-2,NA,TGTGCCAGCAGCTTTGTAAGGTCCGGAACCCAGTACTTC,CASSFVRSGTQYF
TRBD1,TRBJ1-4,TRBV6-5,few,TGTGCCAGCACCCTAAGGAGGACAGGAAATGAAAAACTGTTTTTT,CASTLRRTGNEKLFF
NA,TRBJ1-6,TRBV28,many,TGTGCCAGCAGTTTCAGGGCGAGCTCCTATAATTCACCCCTCCACTTT,CASSFRASSYNSPLHF
NA,TRBJ2-2,TRBV10-3,NA,TGTGCCATCAGTGAGCGAGATCCGAACACCGGGGAGCTGTTTTTT,CAISERDPNTGELFF
TRBD1,TRBJ2-7,TRBV18,many,TGTGCCAGCTCACCGGACAGGGGGCAAGAGCAGTACTTC,CASSPDRGQEQYF